The 20 T cell receptor beta chains below were found in one sample sequenced in a study of cytomegalovirus exposure and HLA in healthy donors (dated by TCRdb to about 2017). The library was built by means of the immunoSEQ multiplex PCR assay. A mixture of 60 forward primers for TCR Vbeta segments and 13 reverse primers for TCR Jbeta segments was used in the multiplex PCR. Not all clones reach the TCRdb copy of this immuneACCESS table, which keeps in-frame sequences only. Checked studies attribute under half of the gap to unresolved V genes and leave the rest unexplained. This sample comprises approximately 98,000 clones, approximately 72% of them detected only once. The biggest ten clones account for about a tenth of the sample. The sequenced sample was PBMCs. Receptors originate from a man aged 18-30 years in good health and CMV-seropositive.

The chain carries TRBV5-6 and TRBJ2-7; a possible D gene is TRBD2 (6 bases). V gave up 2 bases and J gave up 5 bases, with 17 bases separating them. Per germline, CDR1 SGHDT and CDR2 YYEEEE. There are 15 residues in the CDR3. In DNA, the CDR3 is TGTGCCAGCAGCTTCGGCGGGGCGACCGGCGACGAGCAGTACTTC. It codes for CASSFGGATGDEQYF.

J is TRBJ1-1 and V is TRBV10-3; 7 bases fit TRBD1. V lost 3 bases and J lost 5; bases outside the gene matches: 6. CDR1 ENHRY and CDR2 SYGVKD come from the germline V gene. The CDR3 has 14 amino acids. CDR3 in DNA: TGTGCCATCAGTGATAAGGGGGCGAGGACTGAAGCTTTCTTT. It encodes CAISDKGARTEAFF.

The J gene is TRBJ2-7, the V gene TRBV7-9; D gene unclear. From germline, CDR1 is SEHNR and CDR2 FQNEAQ (reference sequence). CDR3 size: 11 residues. V gave up 3 bases and J gave up 2 bases, with 2 bases separating them. The CDR3 spells CASSFTYEQYF. CDR3 nucleotide sequence: TGTGCCAGCAGCTTTACCTACGAGCAGTACTTC.

The chain uses TRBV5-1 and TRBJ2-2, with TRBD2 identical over 10 bases. Trimming at V came to 4 bases and at J to 2 bases, leaving 8 bases not matched to a gene. CDR3 length: 17 amino acids. Germline V gives CDR1 SGHRS, CDR2 YFSETQ. The CDR3 here is CASSPLAGTPNTGELFF. The CDR3 DNA follows: TGCGCCAGCAGCCCACTAGCGGGGACCCCTAACACCGGGGAGCTGTTTTTT.

The chain links TRBV30 to TRBJ1-2; D unclear. Germline V gene data show CDR1 as GTSNPN and CDR2 as SVGIG (reference sequence). Trimming took off 0 bases at V and 2 bases at J, with 13 bases between the two ends. The CDR3 is 15 residues long. The CDR3 DNA reads as TGTGCCTGGAGTGTACAAGCTGGAGGGAACTATGGCTACACCTTC. Its protein product is CAWSVQAGGNYGYTF.

The chain couples TRBV5-1 to TRBJ2-2; 10 bases match TRBD1. The J segment lost 2 bases and the V segment lost 4 bases, leaving 5 bases of the junction unmatched. The CDR3 sequence is 16 residues long. Germline V gene sequence: CDR1 SGHRS, CDR2 YFSETQ. The CDR3 protein is CASSPGDRGNTGELFF. The CDR3 DNA reads TGCGCCAGCAGCCCAGGGGACAGGGGAAACACCGGGGAGCTGTTTTTT.

The CDR3 DNA is TGTGCCACCAGCAGAGCCCCTGGACAGGTATCGGCCACTGAAGCTTTCTTT. This codes for CATSRAPGQVSATEAFF. The genes are TRBV15 and TRBJ1-1, with 7 bases aligning to TRBD1. V was clipped by 1 base and J by 4 bases; unmatched bases: 12. Germline V gene data show CDR1 as LNHNV and CDR2 as YYDKDF (reference sequence). The CDR3 runs to 17 residues.

This chain uses TRBV7-9 with TRBJ1-3, with D hard to call. The V end lost 2 bases, the J end lost 2 bases, and 7 bases lay between the germline ends. There are 14 residues in the CDR3. Germline lookup yields CDR1 SEHNR and CDR2 FQNEAQ (reference sequence). The CDR3 DNA sequence: TGTGCCAGCAGCTTACCGGGTACTGGAAACACCATATATTTT. Protein: CASSLPGTGNTIYF.

The V and J genes are TRBV9 and TRBJ1-2; 8 nucleotides agree with TRBD1. The V gene end was trimmed by 4 bases and the J gene end by 5 bases; junction bases not matched to a gene: 7. Germline V gene lookup returns CDR1 SGDLS and CDR2 YYNGEE. CDR3 length: 14 amino acids. The chain's CDR3 is CASSLTGVSYGYTF. DNA for the CDR3: TGTGCCAGCAGCCTGACAGGGGTTTCGTATGGCTACACCTTC.

The J gene is TRBJ2-7, the V gene TRBV1; the DNA was not compared with TRBD2, the D call given in the table. TRBV1 is noted as a pseudogene. The CDR3 extends over 17 amino acids. The CDR3 loop is CTSSQEGTAGVTYEQYF. The DNA for the CDR3 is TGCACCAGCAGCCAAGAAGGTACAGCGGGCGTAACCTACGAGCAGTACTTC.

This clone was detected only once. The chain couples TRBV28 to TRBJ1-1; 8 positions match TRBD1. Looked up from germline, CDR1 is MDHEN and CDR2 is SYDVKM. The CDR3 length is 17 residues. Unmatched junction bases numbered 14, after V lost 5 bases and J lost 3 bases. CDR3 DNA: TGTGCCAGCAGTCGGAGATTCAGGGGGCGGAGGTACACTGAAGCTTTCTTT. Translated, it gives CASSRRFRGRRYTEAFF.

This chain joins TRBV11-2 and TRBJ2-7; D remains ambiguous. The germline V gene has CDR1 SGHAT and CDR2 FQNNGV. Trimming removed 1 base from V and 2 bases from J, with 9 bases in between. CDR3 length: 14 residues. The CDR3 spells CASSLVWRTYEQYF. The CDR3 coding sequence is TGTGCCAGCAGCTTAGTATGGAGAACCTACGAGCAGTACTTC.

The chain combines TRBV7-6 with TRBJ2-3; 8 bases align to TRBD1. This CDR3 is 13 amino acids long. V lost 5 bases to trimming and J lost 4 bases; unmatched junction nucleotides: 2. Germline-derived CDR1 and CDR2 are SGHVS and FNYEAQ. The CDR3 sequence: CASSQDRADTQYF. The CDR3 region has the DNA TGTGCCAGCAGCCAGGACAGGGCAGATACGCAGTATTTT.

The rearrangement uses TRBV5-4 and TRBJ1-2, with D uncertain. Between the trimmed V and J ends, which lost 2 bases and 6 bases, there was a span of 11 bases. CDR1 and CDR2 from the germline V gene are SGHNT and YYREEE (reference sequence). This CDR3 contains 13 residues. The CDR3 here is CASSLVGSDGYTF. DNA of the CDR3: TGTGCCAGCAGCTTAGTCGGGTCCGATGGCTACACCTTC.

The rearrangement uses TRBV30 and TRBJ2-2, with 7 bases lining up with TRBD2. There are 13 residues in the CDR3. With 7 bases clipped from V and 6 bases from J, the junction kept 8 bases outside the gene matches. Looked up from germline, CDR1 is GTSNPN and CDR2 is SVGIG (reference sequence). As DNA, the CDR3 is TGTGCCTCTCAGGTTGCGGGGGCCGGGGAGCTGTTTTTT. Residues: CASQVAGAGELFF.

The rearrangement joins TRBV28 to TRBJ2-1; maybe TRBD1 (6 bases). Germline V gives CDR1 MDHEN, CDR2 SYDVKM. The CDR3 consists of 15 residues. V was pared by 5 bases and J by 5 bases, with 16 bases between. DNA of the CDR3: TGTGCCAGCAGTCCGGGGACAAACGGGAACAATGAGCAGTTCTTC. It is translated as CASSPGTNGNNEQFF.

The gene calls are TRBV27 and TRBJ2-3; D gene uncertain. V gave up 5 bases and J gave up 1 base, with 13 bases separating them. This CDR3 comprises 15 residues. Looked up from germline, CDR1 is MNHEY and CDR2 is SMNVEV (reference sequence). The CDR3 nucleotides read TGTGCCAGCAGTCCAAACGTCCGGGGCACAGATACGCAGTATTTT. Its translation is CASSPNVRGTDTQYF.

The chain links TRBV18 to TRBJ1-1; D unresolved. The germline CDR1 and CDR2 sequences are KGHSH and LQKENI. The CDR3 has 18 residues. Trimming removed 2 bases at V and 11 bases at J, with 30 bases between. This chain's CDR3 is CASSPSILKVQAIFMAFF. Written as DNA, the CDR3 is TGTGCCAGCTCACCATCGATCTTAAAAGTGCAAGCAATATTCATGGCTTTCTTT.

Turning to this clone: The same CDR3 arises from other DNA sequences in this sample as well. The V call is TRBV15, the J call TRBJ2-7; 7 bases agree with TRBD2. There are 16 residues in the CDR3. CDR1 is LNHNV, CDR2 YYDKDF, per germline (reference sequence). V shed 0 bases, J shed 2 bases, and the junction held 7 bases outside the gene matches. CDR3: CATSREGGTEAYEQYF. CDR3 bases: TGTGCCACCAGCAGAGAGGGAGGGACTGAGGCCTACGAGCAGTACTTC.

The chain recombines TRBV12-5 with TRBJ2-5; D uncertain. Looked up from germline, CDR1 is LGHNT and CDR2 is FRNRAP. Trimming left V 0 bases short and J 5 bases short, with 7 bases between. CDR3 size: 13 residues. The CDR3 spells CASGLVPFETQYF. Written as DNA, the CDR3 is TGTGCTAGTGGTTTGGTTCCCTTCGAGACCCAGTACTTC. Complete variable domain (other parts from reference TRBV12-5 and TRBJ2-5): DARVTQTPRHKVTEMGQEVTMRCQPILGHNTVFWYRQTMMQGLELLAYFRNRAPLDDSGMPKDRFSAEMPDATLATLKIQPSEPRDSAVYFCASGLVPFETQYFGPGTRLLVL.